Following are 2 T cell receptor beta chains from one sample sequenced in a study of T cell responses to AZD1222 COVID-19 vaccine (dated by TCRdb to about 2021). The method behind the library was the immunoSEQ multiplex PCR assay. TCRdb's version of the immuneACCESS table is confined to in-frame rearrangements and falls short of the full clone set. An unresolved V gene accounts for under half of the shortfall where checked; the remainder is of unknown origin. This sample lists 100,000 to 150,000 clones; approximately 90% were detected once. About 1.1% of the sample lies in the top ten. This sample's time point label indicates: baseline before first vaccination. The sequencing used peripheral blood, collected on day 0 of AZD1222 vaccination. Receptor source: an adult in good health.

This chain joins TRBV3-1 (or the pseudogene TRBV3-2) and TRBJ2-7, with 16 nucleotides matching TRBD2. The length of the CDR3 is 19 residues. V trimming: 1 base; J trimming: 1 base; junction bases outside the gene matches: 7. Germline CDR1 and CDR2: LGHDT and YNNKEL (reference sequence). The CDR3 nucleotides read TGTGCCAGCAGCCAAGTAGGGACTAGCGGGAGGGGAGGGTCCTACGAGCAGTACTTC. Its protein is CASSQVGTSGRGGSYEQYF.

This chain uses TRBV29-1 with TRBJ2-7; 10 bases match TRBD1. The length of the CDR3 is 14 residues. V dropped 4 bases and J dropped 4; count of bases not matched to a gene: 7. Germline CDR1 reads SQVTM; CDR2 reads ANQGSEA. CDR3 bases: TGCAGCGTTGCGGGACAGGGGCCAGGGTACGAGCAGTACTTC. Translation gives CSVAGQGPGYEQYF.